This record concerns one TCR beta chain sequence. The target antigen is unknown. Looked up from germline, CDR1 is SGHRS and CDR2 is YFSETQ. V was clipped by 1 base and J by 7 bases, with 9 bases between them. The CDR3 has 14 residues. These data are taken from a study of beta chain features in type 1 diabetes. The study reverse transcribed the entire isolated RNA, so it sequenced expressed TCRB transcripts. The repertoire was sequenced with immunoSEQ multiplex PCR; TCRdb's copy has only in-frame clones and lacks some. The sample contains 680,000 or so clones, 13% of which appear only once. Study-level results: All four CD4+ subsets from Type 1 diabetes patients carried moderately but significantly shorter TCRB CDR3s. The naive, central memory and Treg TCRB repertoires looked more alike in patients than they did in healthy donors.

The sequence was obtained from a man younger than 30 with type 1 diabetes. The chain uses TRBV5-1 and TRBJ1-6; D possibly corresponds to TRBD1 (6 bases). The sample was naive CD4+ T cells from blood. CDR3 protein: CASSLSQGNSPLHF. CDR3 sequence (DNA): TGCGCCAGCAGCTTGTCACAGGGAAATTCACCCCTCCACTTT.